These 23 T cell receptor beta chains originate from one sample sequenced in a study of long-term antiretroviral therapy in people with HIV. Run at survey level, the immunoSEQ assay was version v3.0. This table comes from immunoSEQ multiplex PCR, and its TCRdb copy is limited to in-frame clones, with some not included. Of 20,000 to 30,000 clones in the sample, more than 75% were seen once. The sequenced sample was unsorted PBMCs, obtained approximately 4.8 years after starting antiretroviral therapy. These receptors came from a man aged 35 to 55 with HIV.

The V call is TRBV5-8, the J call TRBJ1-2; possibly TRBD1 for D (5 bases). CDR3 length equals 14 residues. The V end was cut by 9 bases, the J end by 7 bases, with 22 bases between. Germline V gene lookup returns CDR1 SGHTS and CDR2 YDEGEE. CDR3 in DNA: TGTGCCACCCCCAAACCCGGGACGGCGGCTGGCTACACCTTC. Protein product: CATPKPGTAAGYTF.

This clone has more than one count but fewer than ten. The chain joins TRBV2 to TRBJ2-1; 9 bases line up with TRBD1. Germline values: CDR1 SNHLY, CDR2 FYNNEI. The CDR3 consists of 15 residues. The J segment lost 1 base and the V segment lost 6 bases, leaving 4 bases of the junction unmatched. CDR3 protein: CASRQQGASYNEQFF. CDR3 DNA: TGTGCCAGCAGGCAACAGGGGGCATCCTACAATGAGCAGTTCTTC.

The rearrangement links TRBV18 to TRBJ2-7, with 7 nucleotides matching TRBD1. Germline trimming cut 5 bases from V and 6 bases from J; bases unmatched to any gene: 4. The germline CDR1 and CDR2 sequences are KGHSH and LQKENI. The CDR3 extends over 12 amino acids. Here the CDR3 reads CASSVQGVEQYF. Here the CDR3 DNA reads TGTGCCAGCTCAGTCCAGGGGGTCGAGCAGTACTTC.

This clone was detected once. CDR3 in DNA: TGTGCCAGCAGCTTAGACAGGGAAATGACCGGGGAGCTGTTTTTT. The encoded protein is CASSLDREMTGELFF. The chain combines TRBV13 with TRBJ2-2, with D possibly TRBD1 on 6 matching bases. V was clipped by 1 base and J by 5 bases, with 11 bases between them. The CDR3 runs to 15 residues. CDR1 is PRHDT, CDR2 FYEKMQ, per germline (reference sequence).

This clone appeared once. The chain combines TRBV29-1 with TRBJ2-7, with D possibly TRBD2 on 5 matching bases. Germline-derived CDR1 and CDR2 are SQVTM and ANQGSEA. V was pared by 6 bases and J by 1 base, with 16 bases between. The CDR3 contains 14 residues. In DNA, the CDR3 is TGCAGCGTCCAAACTTCTTCGGGATCCTACGAGCAGTACTTC. Translating gives CSVQTSSGSYEQYF.

V is TRBV9 and J is TRBJ2-6, with a weak D call TRBD1 (5 bases). Trimming removed 0 bases from V and 0 bases from J, with 7 bases in between. The germline V gene encodes CDR1 SGDLS and CDR2 YYNGEE. This CDR3 contains 16 residues. The CDR3 DNA reads as TGTGCCAGCAGCGTAGGTGGGGCCTCTGGGGCCAACGTCCTGACTTTC. Translating gives CASSVGGASGANVLTF.

This chain connects TRBV30 to TRBJ2-2, with TRBD2 identical over 10 bases. The germline V gene has CDR1 GTSNPN and CDR2 SVGIG (reference sequence). V was pared by 3 bases and J by 5 bases, with 9 bases of the junction left unmatched. The CDR3 is 16 amino acids. CDR3 loop: CAWSPKGLALTGELFF. CDR3 DNA sequence: TGTGCCTGGAGCCCCAAGGGACTAGCGTTAACCGGGGAGCTGTTTTTT.

The chain is built from TRBV7-9 and TRBJ1-1, with D unresolved. V lost 5 bases, J lost 4 bases, and 11 bases lay in between. The length of the CDR3 is 13 residues. Germline CDR1 is SEHNR and CDR2 is FQNEAQ (reference sequence). The CDR3 is CASSLIGPTEAFF. As DNA, the CDR3 is TGTGCCAGCAGCCTTATTGGGCCCACTGAAGCTTTCTTT.

This clone has more than one count but fewer than ten. V and J are TRBV19 and TRBJ2-7; possibly TRBD1 for D (6 bases). Germline V gene data show CDR1 as LNHDA and CDR2 as SQIVND (reference sequence). Trimming cost V 5 bases and J 0 bases, with 26 bases left between them. The CDR3 totals 19 residues. CDR3 sequence reads: CASSPRLGQGPASSYEQYF. The CDR3 DNA sequence: TGTGCCAGTAGTCCCCGATTAGGGCAGGGGCCAGCGAGCTCCTACGAGCAGTACTTC.

This sequence joins TRBV6-5 and TRBJ2-3; 7 positions agree with TRBD2. The CDR3 has 15 residues. Germline V lookup: CDR1 MNHEY, CDR2 SVGAGI. J was trimmed by 2 bases and V by 8 bases; bases with no gene match: 10. CDR3 nucleotides: TGTGCCAGCCTAAAGACTAGCAGATCCACAGATACGCAGTATTTT. This codes for CASLKTSRSTDTQYF.

The V call is TRBV11-3, the J call TRBJ2-3; D might be TRBD1 (6 bases). The germline V and J ends were trimmed by 5 bases and 0 bases, with 12 bases remaining between them. The CDR3 has 15 residues. The V gene's germline CDR1 is SGHNT and CDR2 YENEEA. CDR3 DNA sequence: TGTGCCAGCAGCCTAGGGGGACACAGCACAGATACGCAGTATTTT. Amino acids: CASSLGGHSTDTQYF. The entire variable domain, with the rest obtained from reference TRBV11-3 and TRBJ2-3, is as follows: EAGVVQSPRYKIIEKKQPVAFWCNPISGHNTLYWYLQNLGQGPELLIRYENEEAVDDSQLPKDRFSAERLKGVDSTLKIQPAELGDSAVYLCASSLGGHSTDTQYFGPGTRLTVL.

About this clone: One end of the junction is discordant with germline, which a read error may explain. This chain joins TRBV6-1 and TRBJ1-1; D is perhaps TRBD1 (5 bases). Looked up from germline, CDR1 is MNHNS and CDR2 is SASEGT. The CDR3 has 14 amino acids. The CDR3 DNA sequence: TGTGCCTGCAGGGATCGAGTACAGAACACTGAAGCTTTCTTT. Its protein is CACRDRVQNTEAFF.

This sequence joins TRBV10-3 and TRBJ2-7; the match to TRBD2 covers 8 bases. The CDR3 is made up of 15 amino acids. Looked up from germline, CDR1 is ENHRY and CDR2 is SYGVKD. The trim removed 0 bases at V and 1 base at J, leaving 2 bases unmatched. CDR3 loop: CAISESPSGSYEQYF. The DNA for the CDR3 is TGTGCCATCAGTGAGTCTCCTAGCGGGTCCTACGAGCAGTACTTC.

The rearrangement uses TRBV6-1 and TRBJ2-7; TRBD1 matches at 7 bases. The V and J ends lost 6 bases and 6 bases, in that order; junction bases with no gene match: 5. The CDR3 contains 12 residues. Germline CDR1 is MNHNS and CDR2 is SASEGT. The CDR3 reads CASRMTGSEQYF. DNA of the CDR3: TGTGCCAGCAGAATGACAGGGTCCGAGCAGTACTTC.

This chain joins TRBV4-1 and TRBJ2-2; unclear D gene. Germline CDR1 MGHRA, CDR2 YSYEKL. The CDR3 runs 13 residues. With 1 base removed from V and 7 bases from J, the gap between germline ends came to 7 bases. In nucleotides, the CDR3 is TGCGCCAGCAGCCAAGTTCAATTCGGGGAGCTGTTTTTT. This sequence encodes CASSQVQFGELFF.

The chain recombines TRBV5-4 with TRBJ2-5; no clear D. The CDR3 consists of 15 residues. V shed 0 bases and J shed 5 bases, with 14 bases lying between them. Per germline, CDR1 SGHNT and CDR2 YYREEE (reference sequence). DNA of the CDR3: TGTGCCAGCAGCTTGGGTAAGGGCCCCCGGGAGACCCAGTACTTC. It encodes CASSLGKGPRETQYF.

The chain combines TRBV5-6 with TRBJ1-2; TRBD1 is a possible D gene (6 bases). Germline assignment: CDR1 SGHDT and CDR2 YYEEEE. Trimming cost V 4 bases and J 6 bases, with 13 bases left between them. This CDR3 contains 13 residues. The CDR3 coding sequence is TGTGCCAGCAGCCCCACGGAGGGGGATGGCTACACCTTC. Protein: CASSPTEGDGYTF.

There are a few counts of this clone. V gene TRBV19 combines with J gene TRBJ2-7; 9 bases line up with TRBD1. CDR3 length: 16 amino acids. With 5 bases clipped from V and 4 bases from J, the junction kept 12 bases outside the gene matches. Germline CDR1 is LNHDA and CDR2 is SQIVND (reference sequence). CDR3 sequence (DNA): TGTGCCAGTAGTCCATTGCCGACAGGGGGTAGATACGAGCAGTACTTC. The encoded protein is CASSPLPTGGRYEQYF. Combining the CDR3 with reference TRBV19 and TRBJ2-7 gives the whole variable domain DGGITQSPKYLFRKEGQNVTLSCEQNLNHDAMYWYRQDPGQGLRLIYYSQIVNDFQKGDIAEGYSVSREKKESFPLTVTSAQKNPTAFYLCASSPLPTGGRYEQYFGPGTRLTVT.

The chain links TRBV6-8 to TRBJ1-5, with a possible D match to TRBD1 (5 bases). V lost 4 bases to trimming and J lost 6 bases, with 16 bases between them. The germline V gene encodes CDR1 MNHGY and CDR2 SAAAGT. The CDR3 contains 15 residues. CDR3 in DNA: TGTGCCAGCAGTTTTTGGACTTGCAGGGCTCAGCCCCAGCATTTT. Encoded protein: CASSFWTCRAQPQHF.

The rearrangement uses TRBV19 and TRBJ2-7, with D tentatively TRBD1 or TRBD2 (5 bases each). The CDR3 covers 13 residues. Looked up from germline, CDR1 is LNHDA and CDR2 is SQIVND (reference sequence). V lost 1 base to trimming and J lost 3 bases, with 7 bases between them. The CDR3 loop reads CASSIVGGYEQYF. CDR3 DNA sequence: TGTGCCAGTAGTATAGTTGGGGGCTACGAGCAGTACTTC.

This chain connects TRBV15 to TRBJ1-5; 9 bases are a match to TRBD1. Germline V CDR1 and CDR2: LNHNV, YYDKDF (reference sequence). The CDR3 runs to 15 residues. V was clipped by 0 bases and J by 7 bases; unmatched bases: 4. CDR3 residues: CATSREGQGVQPQHF. The CDR3 nucleotides read TGTGCCACCAGCAGAGAGGGACAGGGAGTACAGCCCCAGCATTTT.

The rearrangement joins TRBV5-8 to TRBJ2-3; 15 nucleotides align to TRBD2. CDR3 length equals 19 residues. Germline assignment: CDR1 SGHTS and CDR2 YDEGEE. V lost 4 bases to trimming and J lost 2 bases; unmatched junction nucleotides: 11. DNA of the CDR3: TGTGCCAGCAGCAGCGGAACGGGACTAGCGGGAGGAGTCACAGATACGCAGTATTTT. Its translation is CASSSGTGLAGGVTDTQYF.

CDR3: CASSPIPPSGTAFSTDTQYF. The CDR3 DNA is TGTGCCAGCAGTCCTATACCTCCCTCCGGGACAGCCTTTAGCACAGATACGCAGTATTTT. The V gene is TRBV27, the J gene TRBJ2-3, with 7 bases identical to TRBD1. Trimming cost V 5 bases and J 0 bases; bases outside gene matches: 20. The CDR3 extends over 20 amino acids. The germline gives CDR1 MNHEY, CDR2 SMNVEV (reference sequence).